This TCR beta chain was identified during a study of T cells in Graves' hyperthyroidism and ophthalmopathy. This sample holds PBMCs from roughly 10 ml fresh peripheral blood. Study observations and caveats: Among clonotypes expanded in thyroid above 0.001, most were also found in blood. The model foresaw ophthalmopathy a median 6.5 months prior to onset.

Amplification of TCR beta CDR3 regions was performed using RNA transcripts as template. TCR CDR3 underwent first-round RT-PCR with the HTBI primer set. TCRdb re-derived calls from the multiplex PCR reads in MiXCR, one entry per CDR3 protein. The sample consists of 600,000 or so distinct CDR3 sequences, approximately 15% of them appearing once. Germline V gene sequence: CDR1 SGDLS, CDR2 YYNGEE. The V end was cut by 3 bases, the J end by 7 bases, with 20 bases between. This CDR3 is 15 amino acids long. This clonotype was recorded at least ten times. Antigen unknown. This clonotype was sampled from a woman aged 45-60 years with Graves' ophthalmopathy. Material for sequencing was blood. The rearrangement links TRBV9 to TRBJ2-7; D is tentatively TRBD1 or TRBD2 (5 bases each). The CDR3 reads CASSATGAPTGEQYF. CDR3 DNA: TGTGCCAGCAGCGCCACCGGGGCGCCTACCGGGGAGCAGTACTTC.